This paragraph covers one T cell receptor (beta chain) sequence. This receptor's antigen is unknown. No base qualities exist here, and no much larger clone lies one base off it. The data were obtained in a study of T cell responses to AZD1222 COVID-19 vaccine (dated by TCRdb to about 2021). Turning to the overall study: Because spike-specific TCR depth and breadth did not differ between the two schedules, AZD1222 recipients who got a second dose at roughly 4 weeks were pooled with those who got a second dose at roughly 12 weeks. TCR sequencing covered more than 230 trial participants: nearly 210 given two doses of AZD1222 and 26 given two doses of MenACWY control vaccine. Trial participants were enrolled into age subgroups of 18-55, 56-69 and 70-plus years, which contained around 150, 28 and 57 TCR-sequenced participants, respectively.

This specimen's time point label, per the study, means: baseline before first vaccination. Samples from vaccinated people were obtained from the UK trials COV001 and COV002, which included a single-blind randomized controlled phase 2/3 trial of AZD1222 (ChAdOx1 nCoV-19) in healthy adults. For TCRbeta chain sequencing, PBMC samples were collected from trial participants at day 0 and at day 28 after the second dose. Study-level results and caveats: Vaccine-associated CD4 TCRs spanned the whole spike protein, with dominant responses in regions 160-218 and 743-854. Conclusions about previously exposed vaccinees were limited because only six AZD1222 recipients were SARS-CoV-2 seropositive at baseline. No day 14 peak-response samples were available, so repertoires were characterized only after the peak T cell response. Reportedly, close to half of the unique spike-specific TCRs recognized epitopes lying outside the regions that are mutated in the B.1.351 and B.1.1.7 variants. In the small 56-69-year group, the increase in depth fell short of significance, most likely because of low power. Participants were mostly white British, with more females than males. The authors suggested clonal diversity may have been underestimated. Spike-specific TCR breadth and depth rose significantly after two AZD1222 doses compared with day 0 and with MenACWY recipients.

The CDR3 regions of human TCRbeta chains were analyzed by immunosequencing. Under the source paper's analysis protocol: Repertoire TCRs were checked for matches against a reference library of SARS-CoV-2-specific TCRs that had been generated using the MIRA antigen-specificity platform. Breadth was defined as the fraction of unique TCRs that were SARS-CoV-2-associated, and depth was defined as the fraction of total T cells that were SARS-CoV-2-associated. Using the MIRA data, every spike-specific TCR was mapped to the spike region that the TCR reacted to and assigned to either a CD4 or a CD8 class. Log10-transformed breadth and depth values were compared by one-way ANOVA with Sidak's multiple comparisons tests. TCRdb holds this immuneACCESS table with in-frame rearrangements only. Some clones are missing; in checked studies, unresolved V genes explain under half, and the rest has no known cause. V and J calls and clone size are as listed in that table; D and trimming were resolved from the DNA. The sample has around 91,000 clones on record, approximately 91% of them singletons. The top ten clones comprise 15% to 20% of the sample.

V lost 4 bases and J lost 1 base, and the count of bases not matched to a germline gene is 3. Sequences LGHNA (CDR1) and YNFKEQ (CDR2) are obtained from the germline V gene. Inclusive of the bounding cysteine and phenylalanine, the CDR3 is 16 residues long. Only the CDR3 DNA stays, 48 bases, in frame from base 1. Sequences were derived from peripheral blood, sampled on day 0 of AZD1222 vaccination. The chain is assembled from TRBV4-2 and TRBJ2-2, with 10 middle bases fitting TRBD2. This TCR was sampled from an adult in good health. For the CDR3, the sequence is CASSPPSGGNTGELFF. The DNA is as follows: TGTGCCAGCAGCCCACCTAGCGGGGGGAACACCGGGGAGCTGTTTTTT.